Presented here are 24 T cell receptor beta chains from one specimen sequenced in a study of radiotherapy plus CTLA-4 blockade in lung cancer. Here immunoSEQ multiplex PCR was the method, and the copy in TCRdb shows in-frame clones only, minus some. The sample has around 110,000 clones; roughly 86% are singletons. Specimen: peripheral blood, collected from a patient treated with radiotherapy plus ipilimumab. These receptors originate from a human donor with non-small cell lung cancer that progressed on radiotherapy plus ipilimumab. Some clones in this sample may be carry-over from other donors' samples.

The V gene is TRBV7-3, the J gene TRBJ2-7; 13 bases align to TRBD2. The junction had 4 bases not matched to a gene; V was cut back by 5 bases and J by 3 bases. The CDR3 is made up of 15 amino acids. CDR1 is SGHTA and CDR2 is FQGTGA in the germline V gene. The DNA of the CDR3 is TGTGCCAGCAGCATTGGGACTAGCGGGGACTACGAGCAGTACTTC. Translation: CASSIGTSGDYEQYF.

V gene TRBV30 combines with J gene TRBJ1-5, with D maybe TRBD1 (5 bases). This CDR3 spans 16 amino acids. With 2 bases removed from V and 2 bases from J, the gap between germline ends came to 16 bases. Germline loops: CDR1 GTSNPN, CDR2 SVGIG (reference sequence). The CDR3: CAWSTRGVLGNQPQHF. The CDR3 nucleotides are TGTGCCTGGAGTACCCGGGGGGTGTTGGGCAATCAGCCCCAGCATTTT. The variable domain in full, with the rest retrieved from reference TRBV30 and TRBJ1-5, is SQTIHQWPATLVQPVGSPLSLECTVEGTSNPNLYWYRQAAGRGLQLLFYSVGIGQISSEVPQNLSASRPQDRQFILSSKKLLLSDSGFYLCAWSTRGVLGNQPQHFGDGTRLSIL.

The chain has TRBV9 and TRBJ2-7; possible D gene TRBD2, 7 bases. Germline V gene data show CDR1 as SGDLS and CDR2 as YYNGEE. CDR3 length: 14 residues. Between the trimmed V and J ends, which lost 2 bases and 6 bases, there was a span of 15 bases. CDR3 DNA: TGTGCCAGCAGCGTTTCATTGGGGGGGCCCGAGCAGTACTTC. Amino acid sequence: CASSVSLGGPEQYF.

The rearrangement links TRBV9 to TRBJ2-5, with TRBD2 matching 7 bases. CDR1 is SGDLS and CDR2 is YYNGEE in the germline V gene. CDR3 length: 15 residues. J gave up 1 base and V 4 bases, and 7 bases lay outside the gene matches. The CDR3 is CASSLYGTTQETQYF. Written as DNA, the CDR3 is TGTGCCAGCAGCTTATACGGGACTACCCAAGAGACCCAGTACTTC.

The genes are TRBV14 and TRBJ1-1; D is possibly TRBD1 (5 bases). The germline CDR1 and CDR2 sequences are SGHDN and FVKESK. The CDR3 is 14 amino acids. The germline V and J ends were trimmed by 8 bases and 2 bases, with 15 bases remaining between them. In nucleotides, the CDR3 is TGTGCCAGCCGGGACTCCGGAGGAAACACTGAAGCTTTCTTT. Protein sequence: CASRDSGGNTEAFF.

This sequence joins TRBV5-1 and TRBJ1-1; D remains ambiguous. Germline V gene sequence: CDR1 SGHRS, CDR2 YFSETQ. V lost 1 base, J lost 4 bases, and 5 bases lay in between. The CDR3 spans 12 residues. The CDR3 region has the DNA TGCGCCAGCAGCTTGCCTGCCACTGAAGCTTTCTTT. Amino acids: CASSLPATEAFF.

This clone was observed a single time. This chain uses TRBV5-6 with TRBJ1-5; tentative D call: TRBD1 (5 bases). The CDR3 sequence is 15 residues long. Looked up from germline, CDR1 is SGHDT and CDR2 is YYEEEE. V was cut by 4 bases and J by 0 bases, with 11 bases left in between. Here the CDR3 reads CASSPGPYSNQPQHF. The CDR3 nucleotides are TGTGCCAGCAGCCCGGGACCTTATAGCAATCAGCCCCAGCATTTT.

This clone occurred once. This chain connects TRBV18 to TRBJ1-4, with D uncertain. Germline V gives CDR1 KGHSH, CDR2 LQKENI. The CDR3 has 14 amino acids. V was cut by 5 bases and J by 8 bases, with 15 bases left in between. The CDR3 spells CASSAVGPGEKLFF. CDR3 coding DNA: TGTGCCAGCTCAGCAGTTGGCCCTGGCGAAAAACTGTTTTTT.

The chain uses TRBV19 and TRBJ2-7, with D possibly being TRBD1 (6 bases). The germline V gene has CDR1 LNHDA and CDR2 SQIVND (reference sequence). There are 15 residues in the CDR3. V lost 5 bases and J lost 3, with 17 bases in between. The CDR3 sequence is CASSPGTRRDYEQYF. In DNA form, the CDR3 reads TGTGCCAGTAGTCCCGGGACAAGACGTGACTACGAGCAGTACTTC.

This clone was recorded once. The chain combines TRBV6-6 with TRBJ1-1; TRBD1 agrees at 10 bases. Germline CDR1 reads MNHNY; CDR2 reads SVGAGI (reference sequence). The CDR3 consists of 16 residues. The V gene end was trimmed by 7 bases and the J gene end by 5 bases; junction bases not matched to a gene: 13. In DNA, the CDR3 is TGTGCCAGCACCAACACGGGACAGGGGACAATGACTGAAGCTTTCTTT. Translation: CASTNTGQGTMTEAFF.

V gene TRBV6-5 combines with J gene TRBJ2-7, with D uncertain. Trimming removed 0 bases at V and 1 base at J, with 7 bases between. Germline CDR1 is MNHEY and CDR2 is SVGAGI. The CDR3 contains 14 residues. CDR3 nucleotides: TGTGCCAGCAGTTACTCCCGACGGTCCTACGAGCAGTACTTC. Translating it yields CASSYSRRSYEQYF.

In its sample, this clone was seen once. The chain uses TRBV4-3 and TRBJ2-1, with TRBD1 matching over 9 bases. The germline V gene has CDR1 LGHNA and CDR2 YSLEER. J lost 5 bases, V lost 4 bases, and 12 bases had no gene match. The CDR3 is 17 residues long. The DNA for the CDR3 is TGCGCCAGCAGCCGCTCGACAGGGGGATTACTAGACAATGAGCAGTTCTTC. Protein product: CASSRSTGGLLDNEQFF.

This clone was seen only a few times. V is TRBV25-1 and J is TRBJ2-7; 7 nucleotides align to TRBD1. The CDR3 totals 13 residues. J gave up 3 bases and V 6 bases, and 5 bases lay outside the gene matches. Germline CDR1 MGHDK, CDR2 SYGVNS. The CDR3 coding sequence is TGTGCCAGCAGCTCGGGACAGAGCTACGAGCAGTACTTC. It specifies CASSSGQSYEQYF.

This clone was observed a few times. The chain carries TRBV10-2 and TRBJ1-2; D ambiguous. CDR1 and CDR2 from the germline V gene are WSHSY and SAAADI. CDR3 size: 13 residues. Between the trimmed V and J ends, which lost 3 bases and 2 bases, there was a span of 7 bases. The CDR3 DNA is TGCGCCAGCAGTGAACGGGAAAACTATGGCTACACCTTC. Protein: CASSERENYGYTF.

V usage is TRBV18 and J usage is TRBJ1-2; D is unclear. Germline assignment: CDR1 KGHSH and CDR2 LQKENI. The CDR3 loop spans 14 amino acids. The ends were cut back, 0 bases at V and 1 base at J, with 6 bases in the middle. The CDR3 bases are TGTGCCAGCTCACCACCGTCAGTTAACTATGGCTACACCTTC. Encoded protein: CASSPPSVNYGYTF.

The chain has TRBV30 and TRBJ1-5; D possibly corresponds to TRBD1 (6 bases). The CDR3 sequence is 17 residues long. Trimming took off 2 bases at V and 0 bases at J, with 17 bases between the two ends. Germline CDR1 and CDR2: GTSNPN and SVGIG (reference sequence). The CDR3 spells CAWSTAGQSYSNQPQHF. CDR3 DNA: TGTGCCTGGAGTACGGCTGGACAGTCATATAGCAATCAGCCCCAGCATTTT.

V gene TRBV10-3 combines with J gene TRBJ1-5; D is undetermined. Germline-derived CDR1 and CDR2 are ENHRY and SYGVKD. CDR3 length equals 13 residues. V was cut by 6 bases and J by 5 bases, with 11 bases left in between. This CDR3 is CAISPSTDQPQHF. DNA for the CDR3: TGTGCCATCAGCCCAAGCACAGATCAGCCCCAGCATTTT.

This clone was found once. Other DNA sequences within the sample encode an identical CDR3. V and J are TRBV6-1 and TRBJ2-5; D unresolved. The germline V gene encodes CDR1 MNHNS and CDR2 SASEGT. Trimming pared 4 bases from V and 4 bases from J, leaving 7 bases between. CDR3 length: 12 residues. The CDR3 here is CASSVFGETQYF. DNA for the CDR3: TGTGCCAGCAGTGTTTTTGGAGAGACCCAGTACTTC.

The chain links TRBV7-2 to TRBJ2-1, with 13 positions matching TRBD2. V trimming: 1 base; J trimming: 5 bases; junction bases outside the gene matches: 5. The CDR3 has 17 residues. The germline CDR1 and CDR2 sequences are SGHTA and FQGNSA. The CDR3 protein is CASSLVPTSGGNNEQFF. The CDR3 coding sequence is TGTGCCAGCAGCTTAGTCCCGACTAGCGGGGGGAACAATGAGCAGTTCTTC.

DNA for the CDR3: TGCGCCAGCAGCTCGGACAGGGGATTAGGGAATCTTGCAGATACGCAGTATTTT. Translation gives CASSSDRGLGNLADTQYF. This chain connects TRBV5-1 to TRBJ2-3; 9 bases align to TRBD1. This CDR3 comprises 18 residues. V shed 3 bases, J shed 4 bases, and the junction held 15 bases outside the gene matches. Germline V CDR1 and CDR2: SGHRS, YFSETQ.

DNA of the CDR3: TGTGCCAGCACCCACTCGGGGGATAGCAATCAGCCCCAGCATTTT. This codes for CASTHSGDSNQPQHF. The chain couples TRBV6-1 to TRBJ1-5, with D tentatively TRBD1 (5 bases). Between the trimmed V and J ends, which lost 7 bases and 0 bases, there was a span of 13 bases. This CDR3 spans 15 amino acids. Germline assignment: CDR1 MNHNS and CDR2 SASEGT.

The rearrangement links TRBV5-6 to TRBJ1-6, with no clear D. Trimming cost V 4 bases and J 1 base, with 6 bases left between them. Germline V lookup: CDR1 SGHDT, CDR2 YYEEEE. This CDR3 is built from 14 residues. The CDR3, as DNA: TGTGCCAGCAGCGCAAGGTCCTATAATTCACCCCTCCACTTT. Translation gives CASSARSYNSPLHF.

V gene TRBV2 combines with J gene TRBJ2-5, with a possible D match to TRBD2 (6 bases). The V end lost 4 bases, the J end lost 2 bases, and 8 bases lay between the germline ends. Germline-derived CDR1 and CDR2 are SNHLY and FYNNEI. The CDR3 length is 13 residues. CDR3 bases: TGTGCCAGCAGTGTACGGGGGCAAGAGACCCAGTACTTC. This encodes CASSVRGQETQYF.

This clone was observed a single time. The sample holds other DNA sequences that translate to the same CDR3. The genes are TRBV7-9 and TRBJ1-1; D uncertain. Germline CDR1 and CDR2: SEHNR and FQNEAQ (reference sequence). V lost 6 bases to trimming and J lost 1 base, with 9 bases between them. The CDR3 has 13 amino acids. This CDR3 reads CASSYDGNTEAFF. In nucleotides, the CDR3 is TGTGCCAGCAGTTATGACGGGAACACTGAAGCTTTCTTT.